These 19 T cell receptor beta chains share one sample of origin, sequenced in a study of T-cell memory formation after mild COVID-19. TCRdb reprocessed the 5' RACE reads via MiXCR and lists one record per CDR3 protein. Of about 400,000 distinct CDR3 sequences in the sample, under 25% were seen once. Input material: PBMCs or a T cell subset sorted from them (not recorded which). These receptors were obtained from an adult woman who had mild COVID-19 (a few samples of this study predate the infection). Cell type and time point are not known.

This chain uses TRBV6-5 with TRBJ2-7; no firm D call. The CDR3 length is 16 residues. Trimming took off 4 bases at V and 6 bases at J, with 22 bases between the two ends. Germline values: CDR1 MNHEY, CDR2 SVGAGI. CDR3 in DNA: TGTGCCAGCAGTTCTAACTCGGCCTTCCGTTCAATCGAGCAGTACTTC. It encodes CASSSNSAFRSIEQYF.

The DNA of the CDR3 is TGTGCCAGCAAAGAAATGGGACAGTTCAATCAGCCCCAGCATTTT. Its protein is CASKEMGQFNQPQHF. The chain couples TRBV5-6 to TRBJ1-5; 7 nucleotides match TRBD1. The CDR3 is 15 amino acids. Trimming at V came to 6 bases and at J to 3 bases, leaving 9 bases not matched to a gene. Germline CDR1 SGHDT, CDR2 YYEEEE.

DNA for the CDR3: TGTGCCAGCAGCCGACAGGGAGATCCTGATACGCAGTATTTT. It yields the protein CASSRQGDPDTQYF. The V gene is TRBV6-5, the J gene TRBJ2-3, with 7 bases lining up with TRBD1. Germline trimming cut 6 bases from V and 6 bases from J; bases unmatched to any gene: 9. Germline V gene lookup returns CDR1 MNHEY and CDR2 SVGAGI. The CDR3 loop spans 14 amino acids.

J is TRBJ1-1 and V is TRBV10-2, with D possibly matching TRBD1 (5 bases). This CDR3 is built from 12 residues. Germline V gene lookup returns CDR1 WSHSY and CDR2 SAAADI. V lost 3 bases and J 4 bases, leaving 6 bases between the germline ends. The CDR3 DNA reads as TGCGCCAGCAGTGATGGGGGCACTGAAGCTTTCTTT. This gives the protein CASSDGGTEAFF.

There are many counts of this clonotype. This sequence joins TRBV20-1 and TRBJ2-5, with 9 positions matching TRBD2. The CDR3 spans 14 residues. Germline-derived CDR1 and CDR2 are DFQATT and SNEGSKA (reference sequence). Losses at the gene ends were 2 bases for V and 2 bases for J; bases not matched to a gene: 3. As DNA, the CDR3 is TGCAGTGCTAGACCCACTAGCGGGCAAGAGACCCAGTACTTC. It translates to CSARPTSGQETQYF.

The V gene is TRBV7-9, the J gene TRBJ2-5; 9 bases agree with TRBD2. V shed 0 bases, J shed 2 bases, and the junction held 4 bases outside the gene matches. CDR3 length equals 16 residues. The germline V gene encodes CDR1 SEHNR and CDR2 FQNEAQ (reference sequence). The CDR3 DNA follows: TGTGCCAGCAGCTTAGCTAGGACTAGCGCGCAAGAGACCCAGTACTTC. Residues: CASSLARTSAQETQYF.

The chain is built from TRBV9 and TRBJ2-7; tentatively, D is TRBD2 (5 bases). V lost 0 bases and J lost 1, with 11 bases in between. The germline gives CDR1 SGDLS, CDR2 YYNGEE. The CDR3 spans 15 residues. The CDR3 spells CASSVAAGVSYEQYF. CDR3 sequence (DNA): TGTGCCAGCAGCGTAGCGGCGGGCGTATCCTACGAGCAGTACTTC. Variable domain in full (rest from reference TRBV9 and TRBJ2-7): DSGVTQTPKHLITATGQRVTLRCSPRSGDLSVYWYQQSLDQGLQFLIQYYNGEERAKGNILERFSAQQFPDLHSELNLSSLELGDSALYFCASSVAAGVSYEQYFGPGTRLTVT.

The chain links TRBV12-3 or TRBV12-4 to TRBJ2-7, with 7 positions matching TRBD2. V lost 4 bases to trimming and J lost 3 bases; unmatched junction nucleotides: 9. The CDR3 sequence is 15 residues long. The CDR3: CASSWAGSGNYEQYF. The CDR3 DNA reads TGTGCCAGCAGTTGGGCAGGGAGCGGGAACTACGAGCAGTACTTC.

This clonotype was counted between two and nine times. V and J are TRBV9 and TRBJ1-1, with TRBD1 matching over 10 bases. The J segment lost 6 bases and the V segment lost 3 bases, leaving 23 bases of the junction unmatched. The CDR3 sequence is 20 residues long. Germline V gives CDR1 SGDLS, CDR2 YYNGEE. The CDR3 DNA reads as TGTGCCAGCAGCGCAACATTTCAAGGGACAGGGGATTTCAGGTCTCCTGAAGCTTTCTTT. It codes for CASSATFQGTGDFRSPEAFF. Drawing the rest from reference TRBV9 and TRBJ1-1, the complete variable domain is DSGVTQTPKHLITATGQRVTLRCSPRSGDLSVYWYQQSLDQGLQFLIQYYNGEERAKGNILERFSAQQFPDLHSELNLSSLELGDSALYFCASSATFQGTGDFRSPEAFFGQGTRLTVV.

The table lists this clonotype with a few counts. This sequence joins TRBV20-1 and TRBJ2-5; 9 bases are a match to TRBD2. This CDR3 contains 14 residues. V was pared by 5 bases and J by 3 bases, with 7 bases of the junction left unmatched. Germline V gene lookup returns CDR1 DFQATT and CDR2 SNEGSKA (reference sequence). This chain's CDR3 is CSARPGTSKETQYF. CDR3 DNA sequence: TGCAGTGCTCGGCCCGGGACTAGCAAAGAGACCCAGTACTTC.

The rearrangement joins TRBV6-2 or TRBV6-3 to TRBJ1-2; D gene uncertain. The V end lost 4 bases, the J end lost 4 bases, and 10 bases lay between the germline ends. The CDR3 has 13 amino acids. CDR1 and CDR2 (germline): MNHEY, SVGEGT. This CDR3 reads CASSSLNFYGYTF. CDR3 DNA: TGTGCCAGCAGTTCGCTGAATTTCTATGGCTACACCTTC.

The V gene is TRBV25-1, the J gene TRBJ2-7, with D unresolved. The V end lost 11 bases, the J end lost 6 bases, and 8 bases lay between the germline ends. Germline V lookup: CDR1 MGHDK, CDR2 SYGVNS. The CDR3 loop spans 9 amino acids. CDR3 coding DNA: TGTGCCTCCTATAGCGAGCAGTACTTC. The encoded protein is CASYSEQYF.

About this clonotype: This clone may be a read error of a much larger clone one base away. The chain links TRBV6-2 or TRBV6-3 to TRBJ2-3, with D possibly matching TRBD2 (6 bases). The CDR3 consists of 16 residues. The V and J ends lost 0 bases and 10 bases respectively, with 20 bases between them. CDR1 MNHEY and CDR2 SVGEGT come from the germline V gene. The CDR3 loop reads CASSYSGAGSPDAQYF. As DNA, the CDR3 is TGTGCCAGCAGTTACTCCGGGGCGGGATCCCCCGATGCGCAGTATTTT.

This clonotype was detected many times. This chain links TRBV5-1 with TRBJ2-1; 10 bases align to TRBD2. The V and J ends lost 4 bases and 8 bases, in that order; junction bases with no gene match: 12. This CDR3 contains 16 residues. Germline CDR1 SGHRS, CDR2 YFSETQ. The CDR3 bases are TGCGCCAGCAGCCTTGCGTCTAGCGGGAGTTGGGATGAGCAGTTCTTC. Its translation is CASSLASSGSWDEQFF. The entire variable domain, with the rest obtained from reference TRBV5-1 and TRBJ2-1, is as follows: KAGVTQTPRYLIKTRGQQVTLSCSPISGHRSVSWYQQTPGQGLQFLFEYFSETQRNKGNFPGRFSGRQFSNSRSEMNVSTLELGDSALYLCASSLASSGSWDEQFFGPGTRLTVL.

In its sample, this clonotype was seen a few times. This sequence joins TRBV7-8 and TRBJ2-7; D is unclear. This CDR3 contains 13 residues. From germline, CDR1 is SGHVS and CDR2 FQNEAQ. Trimming removed 3 bases from V and 3 bases from J, with 9 bases in between. The CDR3 bases are TGTGCCAGCAGCTTTGACGGTTACTACGAGCAGTACTTC. Protein: CASSFDGYYEQYF.

This rearrangement joins TRBV5-1 to TRBJ1-4; 8 bases match TRBD1. Germline values: CDR1 SGHRS, CDR2 YFSETQ. V shed 4 bases, J shed 6 bases, and the junction held 8 bases outside the gene matches. This CDR3 has 15 amino acids. Here the CDR3 reads CASSPAGGRDEKLFF. CDR3 coding DNA: TGCGCCAGCAGCCCCGCAGGGGGCCGGGATGAAAAACTGTTTTTT.

The V and J genes are TRBV4-2 and TRBJ2-4, with 8 bases identical to TRBD2. This CDR3 spans 15 amino acids. J gave up 9 bases and V 1 base, and 8 bases lay outside the gene matches. The germline CDR1 and CDR2 sequences are LGHNA and YNFKEQ. CDR3 protein: CASSQATGGPGIQYF. CDR3 sequence (DNA): TGTGCCAGCAGCCAAGCCACGGGAGGGCCGGGCATTCAGTACTTC.

The chain combines TRBV6-5 with TRBJ1-2; D is perhaps TRBD1 (5 bases). Germline V lookup: CDR1 MNHEY, CDR2 SVGAGI. V was cut by 5 bases and J by 8 bases, with 9 bases left in between. The CDR3 has 11 amino acids. DNA of the CDR3: TGTGCCAGCAGTCCAGGGAACGGCTACACCTTC. Translated: CASSPGNGYTF.

The CDR3 reads CASSLVRGLLPTTDTQYF. The CDR3 nucleotides are TGCGCCAGCAGCTTGGTTCGTGGGTTACTACCGACGACAGATACGCAGTATTTT. The chain joins TRBV5-1 to TRBJ2-3; D call uncertain. The V gene lost 0 bases and the J gene lost 3 bases, with 20 bases spanning the gap. Per germline, CDR1 SGHRS and CDR2 YFSETQ. This CDR3 is 18 amino acids long.